This is a list of T cell receptor beta chains from one sample in a study of blood T cell repertoires in COVID-19. Clones were read by immunoSEQ multiplex PCR, and TCRdb kept only the in-frame ones, dropping some. The repertoire holds around 250,000 clones, with 90% as singletons. Sequencing used PBMCs or T cells enriched from blood (not recorded which). Every receptor here comes from a woman aged 25 to 39 with acute COVID-19. Each CDR3 is given with its conserved first and last residue. Fields, in order: D gene, J gene, clone size, V gene, CDR3 DNA, CDR3 protein. The D gene is left open where the match is weak. Not all rows give a size; the values are once, few, many and, for expanded clones, a class.

>-|TRBJ2-7|once|TRBV12-3/TRBV12-4
TGTGCCAGCAGTTTACTGAGTCGCGAGCAGTACTTC
CASSLLSREQYF
>TRBD2|TRBJ2-5|-|TRBV10-3
TGTGCCATCAGGACTAGCGGGAGCGGGCAAGAGACCCAGTACTTC
CAIRTSGSGQETQYF
>TRBD2|TRBJ2-1|-|TRBV6-6
TGTGCCAGCAGTTATCGGACTAGCGAGCACAATGAGCAGTTCTTC
CASSYRTSEHNEQFF
>TRBD1|TRBJ1-6|-|TRBV2
TGTGCCAGCAGTGACCGGGACAGTCTGGGGAATTCACCCCTCCACTTT
CASSDRDSLGNSPLHF
>TRBD2|TRBJ2-5|-|TRBV5-1
TGCGCCAGCAGCCTGAGACTAGCGGGAGTGGAGACCCAGTACTTC
CASSLRLAGVETQYF
>TRBD1|TRBJ1-5|-|TRBV24-1
TGTGCCACCAGTGATCCCGGGACAGGGCCAAGCAATCAGCCCCAGCATTTT
CATSDPGTGPSNQPQHF
>-|TRBJ1-2|-|TRBV7-2
TGTGCCAGCAGCCCTGGTCGGGGCTATGGCTACACCTTC
CASSPGRGYGYTF
>-|TRBJ1-4|-|TRBV5-1
TGCGCCAGCAGCTTGGATCCAGGCTTCATTGCAACTAATGAAAAACTGTTTTTT
CASSLDPGFIATNEKLFF
>TRBD2|TRBJ2-7|-|TRBV5-6
TGTGCCAGCAGCTGGGGCGGGAGGGACGAGCAGTACTTC
CASSWGGRDEQYF
>-|TRBJ2-1|-|TRBV10-3
TGTGCCATCGGGGGGGCCGGGAGAACGTCCTACAATGAGCAGTTCTTC
CAIGGAGRTSYNEQFF
>TRBD1|TRBJ2-2|-|TRBV10-1
TGCGCCAGCAGTGGACCCACAGGGGGCTCGGACACCGGGGAGCTGTTTTTT
CASSGPTGGSDTGELFF
>TRBD2|TRBJ2-1|-|TRBV7-2
TGTGCCAGCAGCCCTGAGGGGACTAGCGGTTCAGGTGAGCAGTTCTTC
CASSPEGTSGSGEQFF
>-|TRBJ1-1|-|TRBV11-3
TGTGCCAGCAGCTTTAACCGGGACACTGAAGCTTTCTTT
CASSFNRDTEAFF
>TRBD2|TRBJ2-1|once|TRBV2
TGTGCCAGCAGCGGGACTAGCGGGAGCTCCTACAATGAGCAGTTCTTC
CASSGTSGSSYNEQFF
>-|TRBJ1-4|-|TRBV27
TGTGCCAGCAGTGCCGACAGAAGTAATGAAAAACTGTTTTTT
CASSADRSNEKLFF
>-|TRBJ2-3|-|TRBV27
TGTGCCAGCGGGGACACCAGCACAGATACGCAGTATTTT
CASGDTSTDTQYF
>TRBD1|TRBJ1-4|-|TRBV15
TGTGCCACCAGCGACGGGACAGGGAGTGAAAAACTGTTTTTT
CATSDGTGSEKLFF
>TRBD2|TRBJ2-3|-|TRBV19
TGTGCCAGTAGTGCCGGACTAGCGGGAGGATTTGGTACGCAGTATTTT
CASSAGLAGGFGTQYF
>-|TRBJ2-7|-|TRBV28
TGTGCCAGCGAGAGTTTGGGGGCTAACTACGAGCAGTACTTC
CASESLGANYEQYF
>-|TRBJ1-1|-|TRBV2
TGTGCCAGCAGTCACACGAACACTGAAGCTTTCTTT
CASSHTNTEAFF
>TRBD2|TRBJ2-1|-|TRBV15
TGTGCCACCAGCAGAGACCGGGGGCTAGCGGGAGACAATGAGCAGTTCTTC
CATSRDRGLAGDNEQFF
>TRBD1|TRBJ2-5|-|TRBV11-2
TGTGCCAGCGGGACAGGGACCCTAGGCGAGACCCAGTACTTC
CASGTGTLGETQYF
>TRBD2|TRBJ2-3|-|TRBV11-2
TGTGCCAGCAGCTTAGTACCGACTAGCGGGGACACAGATACGCAGTATTTT
CASSLVPTSGDTDTQYF
>TRBD1|TRBJ2-1|-|TRBV12-3/TRBV12-4
TGTGCCAGCAGTTTAGGGACAGGGGTGATCTTC
CASSLGTGVIF
>-|TRBJ1-4|-|TRBV11-2
TGTGCCAGCAGCTTAGTTCCGGGTCCTAATGAAAAACTGTTTTTT
CASSLVPGPNEKLFF
>-|TRBJ2-1|-|TRBV27
TGTGCCAGCAGCCTAGACTTAGCGCGTACGAACAATGAGCAGTTCTTC
CASSLDLARTNNEQFF
>-|TRBJ2-1|-|TRBV5-4
TGTGCCAGCAACTCTCTCGCGGATCTCCTCTACAATGAGCAGTTCTTC
CASNSLADLLYNEQFF
>TRBD1|TRBJ1-3|-|TRBV18
TGTGCCAGCTCATCGACCGGGACAGTTCCCACGGGCTCTGGAAACACCATATATTTT
CASSSTGTVPTGSGNTIYF
>TRBD2|TRBJ2-2|few|TRBV7-3
TGTGCCAGCAGCCCAACCCCGGGAGCGGGAGTCACCGGGGAGCTGTTTTTT
CASSPTPGAGVTGELFF
>-|TRBJ1-1|-|TRBV4-2
TGTGCCAGCAGCCAAGAATCTTCCGGTCGGACTGAAGCTTTCTTT
CASSQESSGRTEAFF
>TRBD2|TRBJ2-2|-|TRBV5-1
TGCGCCAGCAGCTTGGGACTAGCAACCGGGGAGCTGTTTTTT
CASSLGLATGELFF
>-|TRBJ1-4|-|TRBV14
TGTGCCAGCAGCCAAAACAGTGTTGTAGGAAAACTGTTTTTT
CASSQNSVVGKLFF
>-|TRBJ1-1|-|TRBV3-1/TRBV3-2
TGTGCCAGCAGCCAAGATAATCAGGGTATGGGCACTGAAGCTTTCTTT
CASSQDNQGMGTEAFF
>-|TRBJ2-1|-|TRBV25-1
TGTGCCAGCAGTGAAAGTGACGGGAGATTCTACAATGAGCAGTTCTTC
CASSESDGRFYNEQFF
>TRBD2|TRBJ2-3|-|TRBV5-6
TGTGCCAGCAGCCCTGGACCTAGCGGGGCTAGTGGGAGTACGCAGTATTTT
CASSPGPSGASGSTQYF
>-|TRBJ1-1|once|TRBV27
TGTGCCAGCAGTTTCGGAGCGAACACTGAAGCTTTCTTT
CASSFGANTEAFF
>TRBD2|TRBJ2-2|-|TRBV11-3
TGTGCCAGCAGCTCGGGGACTAGCGGGATTACCGGGGAGCTGTTTTTT
CASSSGTSGITGELFF
>-|TRBJ1-5|-|TRBV5-4
TGTGCCAGCAGCTTTGGTACGGGAGTTAATCAGCCCCAGCATTTT
CASSFGTGVNQPQHF
>TRBD1|TRBJ1-5|-|TRBV2
TGTGCCAGCAGTGAACATCACGACAGGGTCAATCAGCCCCAGCATTTT
CASSEHHDRVNQPQHF
>-|TRBJ1-1|-|TRBV28
TGTGCCAGCAGAAGCATGAACACTGAAGCTTTCTTT
CASRSMNTEAFF
>TRBD2|TRBJ2-1|-|TRBV28
TGTGCCAGCGAGCCGGGACTAGCGATGGTAAATGAGCAGTTCTTC
CASEPGLAMVNEQFF
>-|TRBJ2-3|-|TRBV12-3/TRBV12-4
TGTGCCAGCAGTCCATCAAGCACAGATACGCAGTATTTT
CASSPSSTDTQYF
>TRBD1|TRBJ1-6|-|TRBV2
TGTGCCAGCACCGGGGACAGCGAAAATTCACCCCTCCACTTT
CASTGDSENSPLHF
>TRBD2|TRBJ2-1|few|TRBV10-1
TGCGCCAGCAGTGACGGGAGGGTCCTTGGTGAGCAGTTCTTC
CASSDGRVLGEQFF
>-|TRBJ2-2|-|TRBV9
TGTGCCAGCAGCGGAATGGGTCCGAGGAGACGGAACACCGGGGAGCTGTTTTTT
CASSGMGPRRRNTGELFF
>TRBD1|TRBJ1-1|-|TRBV6-6
TGTGCCAGCAGTTTACCAGGGGGCTATGCTGAAGCTTTCTTT
CASSLPGGYAEAFF
>TRBD2|TRBJ2-5|-|TRBV7-9
TGTGCCAGCACCACTGACCCCCTAGCGGGATGGTTAGAGACCCAGTACTTC
CASTTDPLAGWLETQYF
>TRBD1|TRBJ2-1|-|TRBV19
TGTGCCTCCCACCCCGGGACAGGAATTAATGAGCAGTTCTTC
CASHPGTGINEQFF
>TRBD1|TRBJ1-1|once|TRBV5-1
TGCGCCAGCAGCCAGGACAGGGCGAACACTGAAGCTTTCTTT
CASSQDRANTEAFF
>TRBD2|TRBJ2-2|-|TRBV28
TGTGCCAGCAGCCCCACGGGACTAGCGGGAATTAAAAAAGAGGAGCTGTTTTTT
CASSPTGLAGIKKEELFF
>TRBD2|TRBJ2-5|-|TRBV28
TGTGCCAGCAGTTCCCCCCTAGCGGGAGGGGGAGAGACCCAGTACTTC
CASSSPLAGGGETQYF
>-|TRBJ2-6|-|TRBV28
TGTGCCAGCAGTATAACAGTCGCTGGTGGGGCCAACGTCCTGACTTTC
CASSITVAGGANVLTF
>-|TRBJ1-2|-|TRBV12-3/TRBV12-4
TGTGCCAGCAGTTTCGGGACACTCTATGGCTACACCTTC
CASSFGTLYGYTF
>-|TRBJ2-7|-|TRBV15
TGTGCCACCAGCAGAGACAGGGGCCCTGACGAGCAGTACTTC
CATSRDRGPDEQYF
>-|TRBJ2-1|-|TRBV7-3
TGTGCCAGCAGCCCCACAGGTGCCGGAAACGATGAGCAGTTCTTC
CASSPTGAGNDEQFF
>TRBD1|TRBJ2-4|-|TRBV29-1
TGCAGCGTTATCGGACAGGGGGTGATGGACATTCAGTACTTC
CSVIGQGVMDIQYF
>TRBD1|TRBJ2-7|-|TRBV5-1
TGCGCCAGCAGCCCGCTACAGGGGGCCTCTTACGAGCAGTACTTC
CASSPLQGASYEQYF